This TCR beta chain was captured by sequencing in a study of blood T cell repertoires in COVID-19. At the level of the study: The study drew acute and convalescent COVID-19 samples from the United States, Italy and Spain. T cells, B-cell-depleted T cells, or PBMCs supplied cDNA or gDNA.

Authors' processing steps: From reference gene primer amplification, estimates of nucleated cell counts were derived. Method: immunoSEQ multiplex PCR; TCRdb's copy keeps in-frame clones and lacks some. For V, J and clone size, that table is used; D and trimming come from the DNA. The data hold 65,000 to 75,000 clones, with approximately 87% observed a single time. The CDR3 spans 13 residues. The V end lost 0 bases, the J end lost 9 bases, and 10 bases lay between the germline ends. From germline, CDR1 is SGHDN and CDR2 FVKESK. The chain is built from TRBV14 and TRBJ2-3; possible D gene TRBD2, 5 bases. This clonotype was sampled from a man aged 45 to 65 with active COVID-19. The sequenced material came from peripheral blood. The CDR3 DNA is TGTGCCAGCAGCCAAGAAACCGGGATCACGCAGTATTTT. Its protein product is CASSQETGITQYF.